This note documents a single T cell receptor (beta chain) sequence. The repertoire was sequenced with immunoSEQ multiplex PCR; TCRdb's copy has only in-frame clones and lacks some. This table holds some 70,000 clones, roughly 90% found once. The record originates from a study of blood T cell repertoires in COVID-19. Study-wide context: Collection of acute and convalescent COVID-19 samples took place in the United States, Italy and Spain.

The CDR3 loop spans 13 amino acids. Germline CDR1 GTSNPN, CDR2 SVGIG (reference sequence). Trimming stripped 3 bases from V and 13 bases from J, with 19 bases between. Sequencing was performed on peripheral blood. The chain employs TRBV30 and TRBJ2-1, with D perhaps matching TRBD1 (5 bases). The receptor was derived from a man under 40 with acute or convalescent COVID-19. CDR3 DNA: TGTGCCTGGAGACAGACTCAGGGTGGTGGACAGTTCTTC. Amino acid sequence: CAWRQTQGGGQFF.